Listed below are T cell receptor beta chains from one sample, sequenced in a study of cytomegalovirus exposure and HLA in healthy donors. Data came from immunoSEQ multiplex PCR; TCRdb stores just in-frame clones and leaves some out. This sample has roughly 220,000 clones, with more than 60% found just once. The sample consisted of PBMCs. The receptors originated from a woman under 40 in good health and CMV-seronegative. Each CDR3 is given with its conserved first and last residue. The D gene is left open where the match is weak. The size of a clone is reported for some rows only, either as once, few or many, or as a class for expanded clones.

abundance: .; v_gene: TRBV11-2; d_gene: .; j_gene: TRBJ2-1; CDR3nt: TGTGCCAGCAGCTTAGAAAGGGGTGATGAGCAGTTCTTC; CDR3aa: CASSLERGDEQFF
abundance: .; v_gene: TRBV5-5; d_gene: TRBD1; j_gene: TRBJ2-7; CDR3nt: TGTGCCAGCAGCCCTAGGACAGGCTACGAGCAGTACTTC; CDR3aa: CASSPRTGYEQYF
abundance: .; v_gene: TRBV19; d_gene: TRBD1; j_gene: TRBJ1-1; CDR3nt: TGTGCCAGTAGTATGACCGGACAGGGGGCGACTGAAGCTTTCTTT; CDR3aa: CASSMTGQGATEAFF
abundance: .; v_gene: TRBV5-6; d_gene: .; j_gene: TRBJ2-2; CDR3nt: TGTGCCAGCAGCCTGCAGGCCGGGGAGCTGTTTTTT; CDR3aa: CASSLQAGELFF
abundance: .; v_gene: TRBV5-4; d_gene: .; j_gene: TRBJ2-5; CDR3nt: TGTGCCAGCAGCTTTCGAAGGGGTGAGACCCAGTACTTC; CDR3aa: CASSFRRGETQYF
abundance: .; v_gene: TRBV19; d_gene: .; j_gene: TRBJ1-4; CDR3nt: TGTGCCAGTAGTATAGGTAACACAATCCTGTTTTTT; CDR3aa: CASSIGNTILFF
abundance: .; v_gene: TRBV7-9; d_gene: TRBD1; j_gene: TRBJ2-2; CDR3nt: TGTGCCAGCACTCCTCGAGCCCAGGCGGACAGGGTGAACACCGGGGAGCTGTTTTTT; CDR3aa: CASTPRAQADRVNTGELFF
abundance: .; v_gene: TRBV7-3; d_gene: TRBD2; j_gene: TRBJ2-1; CDR3nt: TGTGCCAGCAGCCCCGTCGGGAGGGGAGACAATGAGCAGTTCTTC; CDR3aa: CASSPVGRGDNEQFF
abundance: once; v_gene: TRBV30; d_gene: TRBD2; j_gene: TRBJ2-5; CDR3nt: TGTGCCTATTCTACGAGCGGGGGAGCCCCGGAGACCCAGTACTTC; CDR3aa: CAYSTSGGAPETQYF
abundance: few; v_gene: TRBV10-3; d_gene: .; j_gene: TRBJ2-7; CDR3nt: TGTGCCATCAGTGGTGGGGACTCCAACTCCTACGAGCAGTACTTC; CDR3aa: CAISGGDSNSYEQYF